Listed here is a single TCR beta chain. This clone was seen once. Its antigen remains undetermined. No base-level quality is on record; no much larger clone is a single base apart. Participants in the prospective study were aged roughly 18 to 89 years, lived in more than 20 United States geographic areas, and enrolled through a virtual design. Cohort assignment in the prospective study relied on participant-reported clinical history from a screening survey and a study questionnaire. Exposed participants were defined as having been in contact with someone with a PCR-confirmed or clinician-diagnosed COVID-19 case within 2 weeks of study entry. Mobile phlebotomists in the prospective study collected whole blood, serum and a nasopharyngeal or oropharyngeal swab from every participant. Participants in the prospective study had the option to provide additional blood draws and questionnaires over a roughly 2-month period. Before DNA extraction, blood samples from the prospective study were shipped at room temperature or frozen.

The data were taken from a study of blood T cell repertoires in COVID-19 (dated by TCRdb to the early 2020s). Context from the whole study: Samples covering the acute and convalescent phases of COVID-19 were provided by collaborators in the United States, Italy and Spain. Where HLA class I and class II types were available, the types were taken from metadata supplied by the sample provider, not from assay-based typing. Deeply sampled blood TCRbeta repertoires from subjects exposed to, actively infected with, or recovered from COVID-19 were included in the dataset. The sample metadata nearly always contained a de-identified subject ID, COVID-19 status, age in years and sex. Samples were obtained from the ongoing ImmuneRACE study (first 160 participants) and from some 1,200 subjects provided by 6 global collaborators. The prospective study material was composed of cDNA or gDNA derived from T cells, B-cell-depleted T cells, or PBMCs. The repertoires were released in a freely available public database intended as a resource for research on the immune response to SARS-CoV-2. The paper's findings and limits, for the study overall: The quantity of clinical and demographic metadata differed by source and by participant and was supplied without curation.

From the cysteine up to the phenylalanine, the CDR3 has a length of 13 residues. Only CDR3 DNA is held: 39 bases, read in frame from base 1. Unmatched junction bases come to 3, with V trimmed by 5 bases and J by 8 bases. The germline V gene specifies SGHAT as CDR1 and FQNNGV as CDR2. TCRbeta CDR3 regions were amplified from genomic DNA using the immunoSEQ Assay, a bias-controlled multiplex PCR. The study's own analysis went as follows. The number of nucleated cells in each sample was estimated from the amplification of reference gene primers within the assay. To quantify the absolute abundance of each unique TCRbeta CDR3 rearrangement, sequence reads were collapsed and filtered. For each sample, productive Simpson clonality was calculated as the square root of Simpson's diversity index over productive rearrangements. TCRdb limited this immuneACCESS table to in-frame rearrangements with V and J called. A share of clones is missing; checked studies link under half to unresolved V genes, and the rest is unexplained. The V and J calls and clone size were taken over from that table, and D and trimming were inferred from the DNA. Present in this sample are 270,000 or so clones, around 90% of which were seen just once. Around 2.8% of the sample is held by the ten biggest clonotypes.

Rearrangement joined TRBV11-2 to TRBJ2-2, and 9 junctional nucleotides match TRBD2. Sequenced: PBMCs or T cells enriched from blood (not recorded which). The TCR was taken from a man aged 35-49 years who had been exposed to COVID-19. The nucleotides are TGTGCCAGCAGCCTAGGACTAGCGGGGGAGCTGTTTTTT. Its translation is CASSLGLAGELFF.